This T cell receptor (beta chain) was documented in a study of Graves' ophthalmopathy and Graves' hyperthyroidism. Study conclusions and caveats: Blood also contained most of the expanded thyroid clonotypes above 0.001 frequency.

The TCR beta CDR3 regions underwent amplification from RNA transcripts. Scientists carried out first-round RT-PCR using HTBI primers and then a second-round multiplex PCR. One entry per CDR3 protein results from TCRdb running MiXCR on the multiplex PCR reads. The profile covers about 660,000 distinct CDR3 sequences, with 35% to 45% appearing a single time and 3.3% taken by the ten largest. The table lists this clonotype with a few counts. As yet, its antigen is unknown. The V end was cut by 6 bases, the J end by 2 bases, with 11 bases between. Germline CDR1 SGHAT, CDR2 FQNNGV. CDR3 size: 13 residues. The rearrangement links TRBV11-2 to TRBJ2-7, with D unresolved. The TCR sequence derives from an adult man with Graves' ophthalmopathy. Material for sequencing was peripheral blood. The CDR3 here is CASSLQATYEQYF. Here the CDR3 DNA reads TGTGCCAGCAGTCTTCAAGCGACCTACGAGCAGTACTTC.